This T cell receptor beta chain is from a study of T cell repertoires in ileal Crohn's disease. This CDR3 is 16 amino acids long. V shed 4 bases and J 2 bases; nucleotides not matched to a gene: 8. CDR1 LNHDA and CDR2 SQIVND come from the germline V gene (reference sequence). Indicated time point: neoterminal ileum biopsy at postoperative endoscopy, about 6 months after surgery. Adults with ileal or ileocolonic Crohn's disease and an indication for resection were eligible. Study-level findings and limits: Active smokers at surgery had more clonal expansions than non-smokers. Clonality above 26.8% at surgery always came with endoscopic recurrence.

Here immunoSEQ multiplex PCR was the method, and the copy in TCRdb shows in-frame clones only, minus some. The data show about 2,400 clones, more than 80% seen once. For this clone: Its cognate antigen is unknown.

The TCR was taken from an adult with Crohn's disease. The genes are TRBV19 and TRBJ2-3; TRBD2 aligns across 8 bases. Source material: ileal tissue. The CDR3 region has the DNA TGTGCCAGTAGTACCAACGTGCGGGGGGACACAGATACGCAGTATTTT. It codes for CASSTNVRGDTDTQYF.